One sample yielded the 31 T cell receptor beta chains listed below, sequenced in a study of cytomegalovirus exposure and HLA in healthy donors. The PCR made use of 60 Vbeta and 13 Jbeta primers. This table comes from immunoSEQ multiplex PCR, and its TCRdb copy is limited to in-frame clones, with some not included. The data contain 210,000 or so clones, approximately 80% of them singletons. The source material was PBMCs. These TCRs come from a girl aged 2 to 9 in good health and CMV-seronegative.

This clone showed up just once. The rearrangement links TRBV4-2 to TRBJ1-1; D call uncertain. The CDR3 runs to 14 residues. Trimming removed 4 bases at V and 2 bases at J, with 11 bases between. Per germline, CDR1 LGHNA and CDR2 YNFKEQ. This chain's CDR3 is CASSPRPSNTEAFF. The CDR3 DNA reads TGTGCCAGCAGCCCTAGACCATCAAACACTGAAGCTTTCTTT.

This chain connects TRBV7-2 to TRBJ1-1; 7 bases fit TRBD1. The CDR3 contains 19 residues. V was clipped by 5 bases and J by 2 bases; unmatched bases: 20. Germline assignment: CDR1 SGHTA and CDR2 FQGNSA. CDR3 protein: CASSPWVEFNSGGNTEAFF. The CDR3 DNA reads TGTGCCAGCAGCCCATGGGTGGAGTTTAATTCAGGGGGAAACACTGAAGCTTTCTTT.

This chain links TRBV9 with TRBJ1-2; no clear D gene. Trimming removed 0 bases at V and 6 bases at J, with 12 bases between. The CDR3 is 14 residues long. CDR1 is SGDLS and CDR2 is YYNGEE in the germline V gene. This chain's CDR3 is CASSVGLALDGYTF. The CDR3 nucleotides are TGTGCCAGCAGCGTAGGGCTGGCTTTGGATGGCTACACCTTC.

This clone was picked up a small number of times. CDR3 bases: TGTGCCAGTAGTACCCCCGGGACAAATAGCAATCAGCCCCAGCATTTT. Its translation is CASSTPGTNSNQPQHF. The chain combines TRBV19 with TRBJ1-5; perhaps TRBD1 as D (6 bases). CDR1 LNHDA and CDR2 SQIVND come from the germline V gene (reference sequence). Trimming pared 4 bases from V and 0 bases from J, leaving 13 bases between. The CDR3 loop spans 16 amino acids. Filled out from reference TRBV19 and TRBJ1-5, the complete variable domain reads DGGITQSPKYLFRKEGQNVTLSCEQNLNHDAMYWYRQDPGQGLRLIYYSQIVNDFQKGDIAEGYSVSREKKESFPLTVTSAQKNPTAFYLCASSTPGTNSNQPQHFGDGTRLSIL.

This chain links TRBV25-1 with TRBJ2-3, with 16 nucleotides matching TRBD2. CDR3 length: 17 residues. J gave up 8 bases and V 3 bases, and 8 bases lay outside the gene matches. CDR1 MGHDK and CDR2 SYGVNS come from the germline V gene. CDR3 sequence (DNA): TGTGCCAGCAGTGACCCTCCCGGGACTAGCGGGAGGGCTACGCAGTATTTT. Its translation is CASSDPPGTSGRATQYF.

V gene TRBV7-9 combines with J gene TRBJ1-2; TRBD1 matches 7 bases. This CDR3 comprises 15 residues. J was trimmed by 5 bases and V by 5 bases; bases with no gene match: 11. In germline, CDR1 is SEHNR, CDR2 FQNEAQ (reference sequence). The CDR3 here is CASSPLTGKGYGYTF. CDR3 coding DNA: TGTGCCAGCAGCCCTCTGACAGGGAAGGGGTATGGCTACACCTTC.

The chain is built from TRBV4-1 and TRBJ2-1; TRBD2 matches 10 bases. After removal of 4 bases from V and 9 bases from J, the junction contained 21 bases not matched to a gene. The V gene's germline CDR1 is MGHRA and CDR2 YSYEKL. The CDR3 spans 19 residues. Written as DNA, the CDR3 is TGCGCCAGCAGCCGCTACCCGGGACTAGCGACAAATAAGGATCGTGAGCAGTTCTTC. This encodes CASSRYPGLATNKDREQFF.

The chain is built from TRBV7-9 and TRBJ2-1, with 13 nucleotides matching TRBD2. Trimming took 6 bases from V and 8 from J; bases not matched to a gene: 10. The CDR3 spans 16 residues. Germline values: CDR1 SEHNR, CDR2 FQNEAQ (reference sequence). Here the CDR3 DNA reads TGTGCCAGCAGGCCAAGTGGGACTAGCGGGATCGATGAGCAGTTCTTC. This encodes CASRPSGTSGIDEQFF.

The chain couples TRBV27 to TRBJ1-5, with 10 bases aligning to TRBD1. The CDR3 contains 14 residues. Germline-derived CDR1 and CDR2 are MNHEY and SMNVEV (reference sequence). J was trimmed by 6 bases and V by 5 bases; bases with no gene match: 4. CDR3: CASSGTGDPQPQHF. CDR3 in DNA: TGTGCCAGCAGTGGGACAGGGGACCCTCAGCCCCAGCATTTT.

The V call is TRBV7-9, the J call TRBJ1-4; 8 bases line up with TRBD1. The germline CDR1 and CDR2 sequences are SEHNR and FQNEAQ (reference sequence). The CDR3 sequence is 14 residues long. The V gene end was trimmed by 3 bases and the J gene end by 7 bases; junction bases not matched to a gene: 4. This CDR3 is CASSFGQGAEKLFF. The CDR3 DNA reads TGTGCCAGCAGCTTTGGGCAGGGGGCTGAAAAACTGTTTTTT.

V usage is TRBV12-5 and J usage is TRBJ1-4; D is undetermined. The CDR3 totals 14 residues. CDR1 LGHNT and CDR2 FRNRAP come from the germline V gene. Between the trimmed V and J ends, which lost 2 bases and 5 bases, there was a span of 9 bases. The CDR3 reads CASGLRAGNEKLFF. CDR3 DNA sequence: TGTGCTAGTGGTTTGCGGGCGGGAAATGAAAAACTGTTTTTT.

The rearrangement uses TRBV30 and TRBJ2-7, with D perhaps matching TRBD2 (5 bases). This CDR3 contains 8 residues. The germline gives CDR1 GTSNPN, CDR2 SVGIG (reference sequence). As DNA, the CDR3 is TGTGGAAGAGGGGAGCAGTACTTC. Protein: CGRGEQYF.

The genes are TRBV6-6 and TRBJ2-7; tentative D call: TRBD1 (5 bases). CDR3 size: 14 residues. Germline CDR1 and CDR2: MNHNY and SVGAGI (reference sequence). V was cut by 0 bases and J by 5 bases, with 11 bases left in between. CDR3 bases: TGTGCCAGCAGTTACTCGCCAGGGTCGGACGAGCAGTACTTC. It codes for CASSYSPGSDEQYF.

The gene calls are TRBV5-4 and TRBJ2-7, with 12 nucleotides matching TRBD2. This CDR3 is built from 14 residues. Per germline, CDR1 SGHNT and CDR2 YYREEE (reference sequence). V trimming: 5 bases; J trimming: 7 bases; junction bases outside the gene matches: 7. In nucleotides, the CDR3 is TGTGCCAGCAGACCGACTAGCGGGGGACCGGAGCAGTACTTC. Its translation is CASRPTSGGPEQYF.

CDR3 nucleotides: TGTGCTAGTGGTGACATATCCACGCAGTATTTT. It specifies CASGDISTQYF. V gene TRBV12-5 combines with J gene TRBJ2-3; D is unclear. V lost 5 bases and J 9 bases, leaving 9 bases between the germline ends. CDR3 length equals 11 residues. Germline V lookup: CDR1 LGHNT, CDR2 FRNRAP.

CDR3 loop: CASYHGWTINTGELFF. CDR3 in DNA: TGTGCCAGTTACCACGGGTGGACTATTAACACCGGGGAGCTGTTTTTT. The gene calls are TRBV19 and TRBJ2-2; D is possibly TRBD2 (6 bases). This CDR3 is built from 16 residues. Per the germline V gene, CDR1 is LNHDA and CDR2 is SQIVND (reference sequence). V was trimmed by 8 bases and J by 2 bases, leaving 18 bases between them.

J is TRBJ1-1 and V is TRBV6-4; 9 nucleotides agree with TRBD1. The germline V gene encodes CDR1 MRHNA and CDR2 SNTAGT. The CDR3 loop spans 13 amino acids. Germline trimming cut 0 bases from V and 10 bases from J; bases unmatched to any gene: 3. CDR3 DNA sequence: TGTGCCAGCAGTGACTCTGGGACAGGGTCAGCTTTCTTT. Translating it yields CASSDSGTGSAFF.

This chain links TRBV12-5 with TRBJ2-3, with 7 bases identical to TRBD1. The CDR3 spans 15 residues. In germline, CDR1 is LGHNT, CDR2 FRNRAP. V was pared by 3 bases and J by 2 bases, with 5 bases of the junction left unmatched. Here the CDR3 reads CASGFPGQNTDTQYF. The CDR3 DNA is TGTGCTAGTGGTTTCCCGGGACAGAACACAGATACGCAGTATTTT.

V and J are TRBV2 and TRBJ2-1; TRBD1 matches at 7 bases. Germline lookup yields CDR1 SNHLY and CDR2 FYNNEI. This CDR3 spans 14 amino acids. V was clipped by 4 bases and J by 9 bases; unmatched bases: 9. The CDR3 loop reads CASSGDSLSGEQFF. The CDR3, as DNA: TGTGCCAGCAGTGGGGACAGTTTATCGGGTGAGCAGTTCTTC.

This chain joins TRBV11-2 and TRBJ2-3; D might be TRBD2 (5 bases). The CDR3 has 15 residues. The ends were cut back, 5 bases at V and 2 bases at J, with 14 bases in the middle. Germline V gene lookup returns CDR1 SGHAT and CDR2 FQNNGV. CDR3 sequence: CASSPLRDHTDTQYF. CDR3 DNA: TGTGCCAGCAGCCCCCTCCGGGATCACACAGATACGCAGTATTTT.

In its sample, this clone was seen a few times. The V and J genes are TRBV30 and TRBJ1-2, with D hard to call. CDR3 size: 11 residues. V dropped 1 base and J dropped 8 bases, with 8 bases sitting between them. Germline CDR1 and CDR2: GTSNPN and SVGIG (reference sequence). The CDR3 is CAWSALRGYTF. The CDR3 coding sequence is TGTGCCTGGAGTGCCCTTCGGGGCTACACCTTC.

The rearrangement links TRBV15 to TRBJ1-1, with a tentative D call TRBD1 (5 bases). Germline CDR1 LNHNV, CDR2 YYDKDF (reference sequence). CDR3 size: 15 residues. V lost 1 base and J 1 base, leaving 10 bases between the germline ends. The CDR3 is CATSRGAGGNTEAFF. DNA of the CDR3: TGTGCCACCAGCAGAGGCGCGGGGGGGAACACTGAAGCTTTCTTT.

The chain recombines TRBV5-4 with TRBJ2-7, with 8 bases aligning to TRBD2. Germline V gives CDR1 SGHNT, CDR2 YYREEE (reference sequence). This CDR3 region has 14 residues. V was pared by 0 bases and J by 2 bases, with 1 base of the junction left unmatched. The CDR3 reads CASSLAGGAYEQYF. DNA for the CDR3: TGTGCCAGCAGCTTGGCGGGGGGGGCCTACGAGCAGTACTTC.

Notes on this clone: Its ends do not fully match the called genes, so a read error is possible. The chain recombines TRBV7-9 with TRBJ1-5; D call uncertain. Germline V gene sequence: CDR1 SEHNR, CDR2 FQNEAQ (reference sequence). The CDR3 sequence is 13 residues long. The CDR3 coding sequence is TGTTCCAGCAGCCTCACGGGCAATCAGCCCCAGCATTTT. It yields the protein CSSSLTGNQPQHF.

With regard to this clone: One end of the junction is discordant with germline, which a read error may explain. This rearrangement joins TRBV19 to TRBJ2-2; 10 bases are shared with TRBD2. CDR1 and CDR2 (germline): LNHDA, SQIVND (reference sequence). This CDR3 is 15 amino acids long. CDR3 protein: CASSGLAASAGEPFF. CDR3 in DNA: TGTGCCAGTAGTGGACTAGCGGCATCGGCCGGGGAGCCGTTTTTT.

The chain is built from TRBV5-5 and TRBJ2-3; D is unresolved. The V end lost 1 base, the J end lost 5 bases, and 8 bases lay between the germline ends. CDR1 and CDR2 from the germline V gene are SGHKS and YYEKEE (reference sequence). The CDR3 has 13 amino acids. The CDR3, as DNA: TGTGCCAGCAGCTTGAGATCCGGAGATACGCAGTATTTT. This sequence encodes CASSLRSGDTQYF.

This chain joins TRBV2 and TRBJ2-7; maybe TRBD1 (6 bases). Germline lookup yields CDR1 SNHLY and CDR2 FYNNEI. Trimming took off 3 bases at V and 7 bases at J, with 10 bases between the two ends. The CDR3 loop spans 12 amino acids. CDR3 amino acids: CASSDRGGEQYF. In nucleotides, the CDR3 is TGTGCCAGCAGTGACAGGGGTGGGGAGCAGTACTTC.

CDR3 coding DNA: TGTGCCAGCAGCCCGCTACAGGATCGCACAGATACGCAGTATTTT. Translation: CASSPLQDRTDTQYF. The chain combines TRBV6-6 with TRBJ2-3, with D possibly matching TRBD1 (5 bases). The CDR3 has 15 residues. V lost 6 bases and J lost 1, with 14 bases in between. Germline CDR1 MNHNY, CDR2 SVGAGI (reference sequence).

The chain is built from TRBV7-9 and TRBJ2-1, with 8 bases that match TRBD2. The germline V gene has CDR1 SEHNR and CDR2 FQNEAQ (reference sequence). The V and J ends lost 5 bases and 8 bases, in that order; junction bases with no gene match: 11. There are 15 residues in the CDR3. The CDR3 DNA reads as TGTGCCAGCAGCCCGGGAGGAGCGGGAGTTTATGAGCAGTTCTTC. Protein: CASSPGGAGVYEQFF.

The chain joins TRBV14 to TRBJ1-2, with 10 nucleotides matching TRBD1. The V and J ends lost 5 bases and 4 bases, in that order; junction bases with no gene match: 10. The germline V gene encodes CDR1 SGHDN and CDR2 FVKESK. The CDR3 is 16 amino acids. The CDR3 DNA follows: TGTGCCAGCAGCGTAGAGACAGGGGGCGCCGGCTATGGCTACACCTTC. Translating gives CASSVETGGAGYGYTF.

This clone was detected a few times. The chain employs TRBV2 and TRBJ2-3, with D tentatively TRBD2 (5 bases). V lost 4 bases and J lost 2, with 13 bases in between. Looked up from germline, CDR1 is SNHLY and CDR2 is FYNNEI. This CDR3 is 15 amino acids long. This CDR3 reads CASSGRLSSTDTQYF. The CDR3 DNA follows: TGTGCCAGCAGTGGGAGACTATCATCCACAGATACGCAGTATTTT. The complete variable domain, with remaining parts taken from reference TRBV2 and TRBJ2-3, reads EPEVTQTPSHQVTQMGQEVILRCVPISNHLYFYWYRQILGQKVEFLVSFYNNEISEKSEIFDDQFSVERPDGSNFTLKIRSTKLEDSAMYFCASSGRLSSTDTQYFGPGTRLTVL.